This is a list of T cell receptor beta chains from one sample in a study of a mutant IDH1 vaccine in newly diagnosed glioma. These receptors lack a known antigen. Profiled with immunoSEQ multiplex PCR; TCRdb holds only in-frame clones, not every one. The data contain over 50,000 clones, approximately 76% of them seen just once; the ten biggest clones take up over 4.5%. The material sequenced was PBMCs, taken from a glioma patient whose treatment included an IDH1 peptide vaccine. The source is a woman aged 40 to 50 with glioma. Some clones in this sample may be carry-over from other donors' samples. Both conserved end residues are part of each CDR3. Fields, in order: clone size, V gene, D gene, J gene, CDR3 protein, CDR3 DNA. The D gene is left open where the match is weak. Some rows have no size entry. The others give once, few or many, or a class for an expanded clone.

-	TRBV11-3	TRBD2	TRBJ2-1	CASSIGGASYNEQFF	TGTGCCAGCAGCATCGGGGGGGCCTCCTACAATGAGCAGTTCTTC
few	TRBV5-8	-	TRBJ1-2	CASSFVGYTF	TGTGCCAGCAGCTTCGTTGGCTACACCTTC
-	TRBV5-1	TRBD2	TRBJ2-1	CASSSLGAGDGNEQFF	TGCGCCAGCAGCTCCCTTGGGGCGGGGGACGGGAATGAGCAGTTCTTC
-	TRBV5-6	-	TRBJ2-7	CASSYPWGQTYEQYF	TGTGCCAGCAGCTACCCGTGGGGTCAGACCTACGAGCAGTACTTC
few	TRBV6-1	-	TRBJ1-5	CASREAQGITGANREGRQPQHF	TGTGCCAGCCGTGAAGCCCAGGGCATCACTGGGGCCAACAGGGAGGGTCGTCAGCCCCAGCATTTT
-	TRBV6-6	TRBD2	TRBJ2-7	CASSYNERVAGGEQYF	TGTGCCAGCAGCTACAACGAGCGGGTCGCGGGGGGAGAGCAGTACTTC
-	TRBV5-1	-	TRBJ1-6	CASSSDTAPNSPLHF	TGCGCCAGCAGCTCCGATACGGCCCCCAATTCCCCCCTCCACTTT
-	TRBV30	-	TRBJ2-7	CAWKQAYEQYF	TGTGCCTGGAAACAAGCTTACGAGCAGTACTTC
-	TRBV9	TRBD2	TRBJ2-5	CASSRGTSGGAEETQYF	TGTGCCAGCAGCCGGGGCACTAGCGGGGGGGCAGAGGAGACCCAGTACTTC
-	TRBV7-9	-	TRBJ2-7	CASSLGQSSYEQYF	TGTGCCAGCAGCTTAGGACAGAGCTCCTACGAGCAGTACTTC
-	TRBV10-1	-	TRBJ2-5	CASSASDGGVSETQYF	TGCGCCAGCAGTGCTTCGGACGGAGGGGTTAGTGAGACCCAGTACTTC
-	TRBV25-1	-	TRBJ1-1	CASSDQAYMNTEAFF	TGTGCCAGCAGTGACCAGGCTTACATGAACACTGAAGCTTTCTTT
once	TRBV19	-	TRBJ1-5	CASRRFNQPQHF	TGTGCCAGTAGGCGTTTTAATCAGCCCCAGCATTTT
-	TRBV25-1	TRBD1	TRBJ2-7	CASRSRQGLYEQYF	TGTGCCAGCAGGTCGAGACAGGGGTTGTACGAGCAGTACTTC
-	TRBV7-2	TRBD1	TRBJ2-7	CASSFDRGTYEQYF	TGTGCCAGCAGCTTTGACAGGGGGACCTACGAGCAGTACTTC
-	TRBV9	TRBD2	TRBJ2-3	CASSVEAGGRTDTQYF	TGTGCCAGCAGCGTAGAGGCGGGGGGGCGCACAGATACGCAGTATTTT
-	TRBV9	-	TRBJ2-1	CASSAPPLLADNEQFF	TGTGCCAGCAGCGCCCCACCCCTACTAGCAGACAATGAGCAGTTCTTC
-	TRBV7-9	TRBD2	TRBJ2-1	CASSQPAGGYEQFF	TGTGCCAGCAGTCAGCCCGCGGGGGGCTATGAGCAGTTCTTC
-	TRBV7-2	-	TRBJ2-2	CASTLYQGTGELFF	TGTGCCAGCACCCTTTATCAGGGGACCGGGGAGCTGTTTTTT
-	TRBV6-5	-	TRBJ1-1	CASSWGSTEAFF	TGTGCCAGCAGTTGGGGGAGCACTGAAGCTTTCTTT
once	TRBV5-4	TRBD1	TRBJ1-2	CASSLRGQGYGYTF	TGTGCCAGCAGCTTAAGGGGGCAAGGCTATGGCTACACCTTC
-	TRBV18	-	TRBJ1-6	CASSPMAKSYNSPLHF	TGTGCCAGCTCACCAATGGCAAAGTCCTATAATTCACCCCTCCACTTT
-	TRBV2	TRBD1	TRBJ1-6	CASSRDRDSSYNSPLHF	TGTGCCAGCAGCCGCGACAGGGACAGCTCCTATAATTCACCCCTCCACTTT
-	TRBV30	TRBD1	TRBJ1-2	CAWSRGQGYGYTF	TGTGCCTGGAGTCGAGGACAGGGTTATGGCTACACCTTC
-	TRBV5-4	-	TRBJ1-6	CASSLRLPGKSSYNSPLHF	TGTGCCAGCAGCTTAAGACTGCCCGGGAAGAGCTCCTATAATTCACCCCTCCACTTT
-	TRBV5-4	-	TRBJ2-1	CASSLDSNSYNEQFF	TGTGCCAGCAGCTTGGACTCGAACTCCTACAATGAGCAGTTCTTC
-	TRBV7-8	TRBD1	TRBJ2-7	CASSPFGTANDEQYF	TGTGCCAGCAGCCCCTTCGGGACAGCAAATGACGAGCAGTACTTC
-	TRBV14	-	TRBJ2-3	CASTRGSSTDTQYF	TGTGCCAGCACCCGCGGTTCTAGCACAGATACGCAGTATTTT
-	TRBV4-1	-	TRBJ2-5	CASSQDEGSRGTQYF	TGCGCCAGCAGCCAAGATGAAGGGAGTAGAGGGACCCAGTACTTC
-	TRBV10-1	TRBD2	TRBJ2-7	CASSGWTSGAKYF	TGCGCCAGCAGTGGATGGACTAGCGGGGCGAAGTACTTC
-	TRBV2	-	TRBJ1-2	CASSDVRTLYGYTF	TGTGCCAGCAGTGACGTCCGAACCCTCTATGGCTACACCTTC
-	TRBV5-1	-	TRBJ2-7	CASSSSQVGLNYEQYF	TGCGCCAGCAGCTCCTCTCAGGTAGGCCTGAACTACGAGCAGTACTTC
-	TRBV9	-	TRBJ1-2	CASSVDGQLLYGYTF	TGTGCCAGCAGCGTAGACGGACAGTTACTCTATGGCTACACCTTC
-	TRBV27	-	TRBJ1-1	CASRTGNTEAFF	TGTGCCAGCAGGACAGGGAACACTGAAGCTTTCTTT
-	TRBV25-1	-	TRBJ2-7	CASSTQTVVYEQYF	TGTGCCAGCAGTACGCAGACGGTAGTCTACGAGCAGTACTTC
-	TRBV6-5	-	TRBJ1-2	CASTPGPEDYGYTF	TGTGCCAGCACTCCGGGCCCAGAGGACTATGGCTACACCTTC